This TCR beta chain comes out of a study of monozygotic twins with inflammatory bowel disease. Findings and caveats of the study: Especially where disease activity was present, IBD patients had fewer clonotypes in common with others than healthy twins did. In these data, no single strong IBD-associated signal or clonotype received support.

This CDR3 comprises 15 residues. Germline-derived CDR1 and CDR2 are SGHRS and YFSETQ. As for this clonotype: The antigen remains undetermined.

Via template switching, UMIs carrying a 6-nucleotide sample barcode were introduced. TCRdb reprocessed the 5' RACE reads and reports one entry per CDR3 protein, with no DNA. The sample has 400,000 to 500,000 distinct CDR3 sequences. The rearrangement joins TRBV5-1 to TRBJ2-1; the D call from TCRdb, TRBD2, cannot be confirmed without DNA. The source material was blood. The TCR originated in a human donor with ulcerative colitis or Crohn's disease, or a healthy co-twin of an affected twin (not recorded which). The CDR3 spells CASSLTSGGIVEQFF.